The 10 T cell receptor beta chains reported below all come from one sample, sequenced in a study of Graves' ophthalmopathy and Graves' hyperthyroidism. RNA served as the template for amplifying TCR beta CDR3 regions. Second-round multiplex PCR came after a first-round RT-PCR that employed HTBI primers. In TCRdb, the multiplex PCR reads were re-called with MiXCR into one record per CDR3 protein. Among hundreds of thousands of distinct CDR3 sequences listed, roughly 41% were seen once. Input material: peripheral blood. These receptors originate from an adult man with Graves' ophthalmopathy.

J is TRBJ2-5 and V is TRBV10-3; 8 nucleotides align to TRBD1. The junction had 8 bases not matched to a gene; V was cut back by 3 bases and J by 5 bases. The CDR3 consists of 15 residues. Germline CDR1 and CDR2: ENHRY and SYGVKD. CDR3 residues: CAISDTGGAVETQYF. CDR3 in DNA: TGTGCCATCAGTGATACAGGGGGTGCCGTCGAGACCCAGTACTTC.

Details on this clonotype: A read error may produce the germline difference seen at one junction end. The V gene is TRBV7-9, the J gene TRBJ2-7; D gene uncertain. The CDR3 totals 15 residues. CDR1 is SEHNR and CDR2 is FQNEAQ in the germline V gene (reference sequence). Written as DNA, the CDR3 is TGCGCCAGCAGCCAAGATCGGGCCTGGGTCAACGAGCAGTACTTC. Translating it yields CASSQDRAWVNEQYF.

This clonotype was counted between two and nine times. The germline gene is not matched at one end of the junction; a read error may be the cause. The genes are TRBV7-9 and TRBJ2-5; 13 nucleotides align to TRBD2. Germline CDR1 SEHNR, CDR2 FQNEAQ (reference sequence). CDR3 length: 16 amino acids. The DNA of the CDR3 is TGTGCCAGCAGCCTGACTAGCGGGGGGTACCAAGAGGCCCAGTACTTC. Encoded protein: CASSLTSGGYQEAQYF.

The chain joins TRBV7-9 to TRBJ1-1; no clear D gene. Germline V gene lookup returns CDR1 SEHNR and CDR2 FQNEAQ (reference sequence). CDR3 size: 13 residues. The V and J ends lost 5 bases and 6 bases respectively, with 13 bases between them. DNA for the CDR3: TGTGCCAGCAGCGAACTTTCTGGGCCTGAAGCTTTCTTT. Its translation: CASSELSGPEAFF.

The chain employs TRBV29-1 and TRBJ1-5, with a tentative D call TRBD1 (5 bases). The CDR3 covers 13 residues. Trimming shortened V by 0 bases and J by 7 bases, and 10 bases separated the two germline ends. Germline assignment: CDR1 SQVTM and CDR2 ANQGSEA. CDR3 loop: CSVEDRDGQPQHF. Here the CDR3 DNA reads TGCAGCGTTGAAGACAGGGACGGCCAGCCCCAGCATTTT. The variable domain in full, completed from reference TRBV29-1 and TRBJ1-5, reads SAVISQKPSRDICQRGTSLTIQCQVDSQVTMMFWYRQQPGQSLTLIATANQGSEATYESGFVIDKFPISRPNLTFSTLTVSNMSPEDSSIYLCSVEDRDGQPQHFGDGTRLSIL.

In this sample, this clonotype turned up many times. V is TRBV6-6 and J is TRBJ1-1; no definite D call. Germline V gene lookup returns CDR1 MNHNY and CDR2 SVGAGI (reference sequence). Trimming removed 2 bases at V and 10 bases at J, with 11 bases between. The CDR3 contains 12 residues. CDR3 nucleotide sequence: TGTGCCAGCAGTTACCACGACATCGCAGCTTTCTTT. Residues: CASSYHDIAAFF.

This clonotype was detected many times. The chain employs TRBV2 and TRBJ1-5; no reliable D call. This CDR3 region has 11 residues. Trimming cost V 5 bases and J 6 bases, with 5 bases left between them. CDR1 is SNHLY and CDR2 is FYNNEI in the germline V gene. CDR3: CASSYSQPQHF. As DNA, the CDR3 is TGTGCCAGCAGTTATAGTCAGCCCCAGCATTTT.

This clonotype was detected only a few times. The rearrangement joins TRBV12-3 or TRBV12-4 to TRBJ1-5, with 9 bases that match TRBD1. Trimming at V came to 5 bases and at J to 4 bases, leaving 6 bases not matched to a gene. This CDR3 region has 15 residues. The CDR3 coding sequence is TGTGCCAGCAGTCCACAGGGGGCGGAAAATCAGCCCCAGCATTTT. This encodes CASSPQGAENQPQHF.

This clonotype showed up just a few times. The V call is TRBV6-1, the J call TRBJ1-2; 11 bases align to TRBD1. The J segment lost 4 bases and the V segment lost 4 bases, leaving 8 bases of the junction unmatched. This CDR3 is built from 16 residues. The germline V gene has CDR1 MNHNS and CDR2 SASEGT. CDR3 nucleotides: TGTGCCAGCAGTGGAGGGACAGGGGGGACGGTCTATGGCTACACCTTC. This encodes CASSGGTGGTVYGYTF.

Remarks on this clonotype: One base away lies a much larger clone, so this may be a sequencing read error. The rearrangement uses TRBV7-8 and TRBJ1-5; tentative D call: TRBD1 (5 bases). The CDR3 is 13 amino acids. The V gene's germline CDR1 is SGHVS and CDR2 FQNEAQ. Written as DNA, the CDR3 is TGTACCAGCAGCGGGGCGCGGAATCAGCCCCAGCATTTT. This encodes CTSSGARNQPQHF.